A single sample gave rise to the 25 T cell receptor beta chains below, sequenced in a study of blood T cell repertoires in COVID-19. Assay: immunoSEQ multiplex PCR; the TCRdb copy retains only in-frame clones and omits some. The table has 300,000 or so clones, 87% seen once. The sequencing input was PBMCs or T cells enriched from blood (not recorded which). Every receptor here comes from a woman younger than 45 who had recovered from COVID-19.

This sequence joins TRBV5-1 and TRBJ1-4, with 7 bases matching TRBD1. The V segment lost 0 bases and the J segment 4 bases; nucleotides outside the gene matches: 6. Per germline, CDR1 SGHRS and CDR2 YFSETQ. The CDR3 spans 16 residues. The CDR3 protein is CASSLEQGTVNEKLFF. For the CDR3, the DNA is TGCGCCAGCAGCTTGGAACAAGGGACAGTTAATGAAAAACTGTTTTTT. Full variable domain (rest looked up from reference TRBV5-1 and TRBJ1-4): KAGVTQTPRYLIKTRGQQVTLSCSPISGHRSVSWYQQTPGQGLQFLFEYFSETQRNKGNFPGRFSGRQFSNSRSEMNVSTLELGDSALYLCASSLEQGTVNEKLFFGSGTQLSVL.

This chain links TRBV5-4 with TRBJ2-3; D perhaps matches TRBD2 (5 bases). From germline, CDR1 is SGHNT and CDR2 YYREEE (reference sequence). The CDR3 is 15 amino acids. Deletions cut 0 bases from V and 7 bases from J, with 15 bases between. The CDR3 reads CASSLADSTGNTQYF. CDR3 in DNA: TGTGCCAGCAGCTTGGCGGACTCCACTGGGAATACGCAGTATTTT.

With respect to this clone: Other DNA sequences in the sample encode the same CDR3. The chain employs TRBV6-5 and TRBJ1-2; TRBD1 is a possible D gene (6 bases). V shed 0 bases and J shed 6 bases, with 8 bases lying between them. Germline assignment: CDR1 MNHEY and CDR2 SVGAGI. The CDR3 runs 13 residues. CDR3: CASSYSTGNGYTF. DNA of the CDR3: TGTGCCAGCAGTTACTCCACAGGGAATGGCTACACCTTC.

The chain is built from TRBV5-5 and TRBJ1-1, with D possibly matching TRBD1 (5 bases). The CDR3 extends over 13 amino acids. V dropped 5 bases and J dropped 1 base, with 9 bases sitting between them. Per the germline V gene, CDR1 is SGHKS and CDR2 is YYEKEE (reference sequence). The CDR3 spells CASSTGGNTEAFF. CDR3 sequence (DNA): TGTGCCAGCAGTACCGGGGGGAACACTGAAGCTTTCTTT. The full variable domain, in which reference TRBV5-5 and TRBJ1-1 provide the parts outside the CDR3, is DAGVTQSPTHLIKTRGQQVTLRCSPISGHKSVSWYQQVLGQGPQFIFQYYEKEERGRGNFPDRFSARQFPNYSSELNVNALLLGDSALYLCASSTGGNTEAFFGQGTRLTVV.

V gene TRBV18 combines with J gene TRBJ2-7, with 7 bases lining up with TRBD1. The CDR3 is 12 amino acids. V trimming: 3 bases; J trimming: 8 bases; junction bases outside the gene matches: 4. Per germline, CDR1 KGHSH and CDR2 LQKENI. The CDR3 DNA reads as TGTGCCAGCTCACCTGGACAGGAGAAGCAGTACTTC. Its protein product is CASSPGQEKQYF.

V and J are TRBV5-1 and TRBJ1-2; TRBD1 agrees at 7 bases. V trimming: 4 bases; J trimming: 6 bases; junction bases outside the gene matches: 12. Germline V CDR1 and CDR2: SGHRS, YFSETQ. The CDR3 totals 15 residues. Here the CDR3 DNA reads TGCGCCAGCAGCCCGTTTGGACAGGACATGGATGGCTACACCTTC. Translated: CASSPFGQDMDGYTF.

The V and J genes are TRBV27 and TRBJ2-2; D might be TRBD1 (5 bases). The V end lost 5 bases, the J end lost 2 bases, and 9 bases lay between the germline ends. There are 14 residues in the CDR3. Germline lookup yields CDR1 MNHEY and CDR2 SMNVEV (reference sequence). CDR3 sequence: CASSRGANTGELFF. DNA for the CDR3: TGTGCCAGCAGTAGGGGCGCCAACACCGGGGAGCTGTTTTTT.

The chain joins TRBV6-5 to TRBJ1-6; possible D gene TRBD1, 5 bases. CDR3 length: 15 amino acids. Germline V gives CDR1 MNHEY, CDR2 SVGAGI. The V gene lost 0 bases and the J gene lost 6 bases, with 9 bases spanning the gap. The CDR3 is CASSYSGGSNSPLHF. The CDR3, as DNA: TGTGCCAGCAGTTACTCCGGGGGTTCTAATTCACCCCTCCACTTT.

This rearrangement joins TRBV7-3 to TRBJ1-1, with TRBD1 identical over 7 bases. Germline V gives CDR1 SGHTA, CDR2 FQGTGA. V lost 6 bases, J lost 3 bases, and 13 bases stayed unmatched. This CDR3 has 16 amino acids. This CDR3 reads CASSRTGVTTDTEAFF. The CDR3 coding sequence is TGTGCCAGCAGTCGCACAGGGGTCACGACGGACACTGAAGCTTTCTTT. Drawing the rest from reference TRBV7-3 and TRBJ1-1, the complete variable domain is GAGVSQTPSNKVTEKGKYVELRCDPISGHTALYWYRQSLGQGPEFLIYFQGTGAADDSGLPNDRFFAVRPEGSVSTLKIQRTERGDSAVYLCASSRTGVTTDTEAFFGQGTRLTVV.

This chain links TRBV7-9 with TRBJ2-3; 13 bases line up with TRBD2. Germline V gene data show CDR1 as SEHNR and CDR2 as FQNEAQ (reference sequence). This CDR3 spans 16 amino acids. With V trimmed by 6 bases and J by 1 base, 4 bases remained unmatched. In DNA, the CDR3 is TGTGCCAGCAGTCCAACTAGCGGGGGGGGCACAGATACGCAGTATTTT. The encoded protein is CASSPTSGGGTDTQYF.

This clone was observed once. The chain recombines TRBV7-9 with TRBJ2-5; TRBD1 agrees at 9 bases. V gave up 5 bases and J gave up 1 base; unmatched junction bases: 5. Germline V gives CDR1 SEHNR, CDR2 FQNEAQ (reference sequence). The CDR3 is 15 residues long. The CDR3 bases are TGTGCCAGCAGCCCGCGGGACAGGGTCCAAGAGACCCAGTACTTC. This encodes CASSPRDRVQETQYF.

In DNA form, the CDR3 reads TGTGCCAGCAGCCAAGAACCTAGCGGGGGTTACGAGCAGTACTTC. It specifies CASSQEPSGGYEQYF. The V call is TRBV3-1 (or the pseudogene TRBV3-2), the J call TRBJ2-7, with 10 bases lining up with TRBD2. This CDR3 is built from 15 residues. Germline CDR1 reads LGHDT; CDR2 reads YNNKEL (reference sequence). V trimming: 0 bases; J trimming: 4 bases; junction bases outside the gene matches: 3.

The chain recombines TRBV5-4 with TRBJ1-3; no firm D call. Trimming removed 0 bases at V and 0 bases at J, with 13 bases between. The V gene's germline CDR1 is SGHNT and CDR2 YYREEE (reference sequence). This CDR3 spans 17 amino acids. The CDR3 protein is CASSLVSGSSSGNTIYF. CDR3 nucleotides: TGTGCCAGCAGCTTGGTGTCTGGTTCTAGCTCTGGAAACACCATATATTTT.

V usage is TRBV5-1 and J usage is TRBJ2-5, with D possibly matching TRBD2 (5 bases). The CDR3 runs to 14 residues. The V end lost 0 bases, the J end lost 7 bases, and 13 bases lay between the germline ends. Germline V CDR1 and CDR2: SGHRS, YFSETQ. The DNA of the CDR3 is TGCGCCAGCAGCTTGGGGCCCAGTAGCGTGACCCAGTACTTC. It specifies CASSLGPSSVTQYF.

The chain carries TRBV27 and TRBJ1-1; TRBD1 might be the D (5 bases). CDR1 is MNHEY, CDR2 SMNVEV, per germline (reference sequence). CDR3 length: 13 residues. V lost 7 bases, J lost 8 bases, and 17 bases lay in between. CDR3 sequence (DNA): TGTGCCAGCAAAGGGCGGGGGGTGGAAGAAGCTTTCTTT. Translation: CASKGRGVEEAFF.

This clone has only a few counts. The V gene is TRBV7-2, the J gene TRBJ1-1; unclear D gene. Germline CDR1 reads SGHTA; CDR2 reads FQGNSA. V was pared by 5 bases and J by 0 bases, with 22 bases between. This CDR3 has 18 amino acids. In nucleotides, the CDR3 is TGTGCCAGCAGCAGACGGACCGGACTGACCAGTTTGAACACTGAAGCTTTCTTT. It specifies CASSRRTGLTSLNTEAFF.

The chain has TRBV5-1 and TRBJ2-3; weak D call: TRBD2 (6 bases). V was clipped by 6 bases and J by 6 bases, with 29 bases between them. The CDR3 runs 18 residues. Germline CDR1 SGHRS, CDR2 YFSETQ. CDR3 in DNA: TGCGCCAGCACCCTTGGGTTTTTAGCGGAGTTTCGAAGTGATACGCAGTATTTT. Translation gives CASTLGFLAEFRSDTQYF. The full variable domain, its missing parts supplied by reference TRBV5-1 and TRBJ2-3, is KAGVTQTPRYLIKTRGQQVTLSCSPISGHRSVSWYQQTPGQGLQFLFEYFSETQRNKGNFPGRFSGRQFSNSRSEMNVSTLELGDSALYLCASTLGFLAEFRSDTQYFGPGTRLTVL.

The V gene is TRBV5-6, the J gene TRBJ1-4; D unclear. The CDR3 spans 14 residues. The germline V and J ends were trimmed by 1 base and 0 bases, with 4 bases remaining between them. From germline, CDR1 is SGHDT and CDR2 YYEEEE. CDR3 DNA sequence: TGTGCCAGCAGCTTGTTAGCAACTAATGAAAAACTGTTTTTT. It is translated as CASSLLATNEKLFF.

The chain links TRBV7-9 to TRBJ1-1; D might be TRBD1 (6 bases). The V end was cut by 1 base, the J end by 7 bases, with 7 bases between. Germline CDR1 is SEHNR and CDR2 is FQNEAQ (reference sequence). CDR3 length: 12 amino acids. CDR3 region: CASSLGGGEAFF. In DNA form, the CDR3 reads TGTGCCAGCAGCTTAGGAGGGGGTGAAGCTTTCTTT.

The V and J genes are TRBV28 and TRBJ1-6; 7 nucleotides line up with TRBD1. CDR1 is MDHEN, CDR2 SYDVKM, per germline. The CDR3 sequence is 16 residues long. Unmatched junction bases numbered 3, after V lost 1 base and J lost 3 bases. The CDR3 here is CASSLSRQGYNSPLHF. As DNA, the CDR3 is TGTGCCAGCAGTTTATCTAGACAGGGCTATAATTCACCCCTCCACTTT.

About this clone itself: Germline and junction disagree at one end, which may indicate a read error. The chain joins TRBV7-7 to TRBJ1-5, with D possibly matching TRBD1 (6 bases). The CDR3 is 13 residues long. CDR1 and CDR2 (germline): SSHAT, FNYEAQ (reference sequence). The CDR3 protein is CASSTGRDQPQHF. The CDR3 DNA follows: TGTGCTAGCAGCACAGGGAGGGATCAGCCCCAGCATTTT.

This chain connects TRBV14 to TRBJ1-1; D might be TRBD1 (6 bases). The CDR3 has 15 amino acids. The germline V gene has CDR1 SGHDN and CDR2 FVKESK. V was pared by 5 bases and J by 6 bases, with 19 bases between. The CDR3 is CASSAQQGGFAEAFF. As DNA, the CDR3 is TGTGCCAGCAGCGCGCAACAGGGAGGGTTTGCTGAAGCTTTCTTT.

The chain couples TRBV5-8 to TRBJ1-5; a weak D match, TRBD1 (5 bases). Germline loops: CDR1 SGHTS, CDR2 YDEGEE. CDR3 length: 15 residues. V gave up 0 bases and J gave up 3 bases, with 10 bases separating them. The CDR3 DNA is TGTGCCAGCAGCTTGGCAGGGCCCCCCAATCAGCCCCAGCATTTT. Protein: CASSLAGPPNQPQHF.

V and J are TRBV21-1 and TRBJ2-1; TRBD2 is taken as the D call from the table, unchecked against the DNA. TRBV21-1 is deemed a pseudogene. This CDR3 is 17 amino acids long. The CDR3 DNA follows: TGTGCCAGCAGCAAACTCCTAGCGGGGGGGTGTATATATGAGCAGTTCTTC. Translating it yields CASSKLLAGGCIYEQFF.

The rearrangement uses TRBV9 and TRBJ1-1, with D unresolved. The CDR3 is 12 amino acids. The germline CDR1 and CDR2 sequences are SGDLS and YYNGEE. Trimming left V 4 bases short and J 0 bases short, with 4 bases between. The CDR3 reads CASSTMNTEAFF. CDR3 nucleotide sequence: TGTGCCAGCAGCACAATGAACACTGAAGCTTTCTTT.